The present T cell receptor beta chain was sequenced within a study of blood T cell repertoires in COVID-19. The wider study: The study drew acute and convalescent COVID-19 samples from the United States, Italy and Spain.

The CDR3 is 13 amino acids. Deletions cut 0 bases from V and 7 bases from J, with 9 bases between. CDR1 and CDR2 from the germline V gene are SGHTA and FQGTGA. The table came from immunoSEQ multiplex PCR; TCRdb's copy has only in-frame clones and leaves some out. The table includes around 220,000 clones, roughly nine tenths detected once. The sequence was obtained from a woman aged 50 to 60 with acute or convalescent COVID-19. V gene TRBV7-3 combines with J gene TRBJ2-5, with D maybe TRBD1 (5 bases). The sequencing input was peripheral blood. CDR3 sequence: CASSLTSQGTQYF. In DNA form, the CDR3 reads TGTGCCAGCAGCTTAACTAGCCAGGGGACCCAGTACTTC.